The 27 T cell receptor beta chains below all came from one sample that was sequenced in a study of naive and memory T cell subsets. Their recognized antigens are unknown. Findings and limits, study-wide: A few larger clonotypes appeared in naive repertoires, especially CD8, possibly memory cells re-expressing CD45RA.

The beta constant-region primer was an equimolar mix of two oligonucleotides covering TRBC1 and TRBC2. The ligated cDNA underwent four PCR rounds using SP2 and nested alpha and beta constant-region primers. MiXCR was run by TCRdb on the UMI-ligation and nested PCR reads, yielding one entry per CDR3 protein. The table includes approximately 150,000 distinct CDR3 sequences, more than 15% detected once. Sequencing was performed on naive CD8+ T cells from blood. The source of these receptors is a human donor in good health.

In its sample, this clonotype was seen many times. This chain links TRBV29-1 with TRBJ2-3, with D perhaps being TRBD1 or TRBD2 (5 bases each). The CDR3 runs 12 residues. With 6 bases removed from V and 5 bases from J, the gap between germline ends came to 12 bases. Germline lookup yields CDR1 SQVTM and CDR2 ANQGSEA. CDR3 amino acids: CSVGDGGDTQYF. The CDR3 nucleotides are TGCAGCGTGGGGGATGGAGGAGATACGCAGTATTTT.

At least ten counts were recorded for this clonotype. As DNA, the CDR3 is TGTGCCATCAGTGAGGACGGGTTTGAGACTGAAGCTTTCTTT. Amino acids: CAISEDGFETEAFF. This chain joins TRBV10-3 and TRBJ1-1; unclear D gene. The CDR3 loop spans 14 amino acids. V shed 2 bases and J shed 5 bases, with 12 bases lying between them. CDR1 is ENHRY and CDR2 is SYGVKD in the germline V gene.

This chain links TRBV3-1 with TRBJ2-2, with TRBD1 identical over 9 bases. Germline values: CDR1 LGHDT, CDR2 YNNKEL (reference sequence). The CDR3 is 15 residues long. Trimming at V came to 5 bases and at J to 5 bases, leaving 6 bases not matched to a gene. CDR3 in DNA: TGTGCCAGCAGCTCACAGGGGGCGCGGACCGGGGAGCTGTTTTTT. Translated: CASSSQGARTGELFF.

V is TRBV27 and J is TRBJ2-5, with TRBD2 as a possible D gene (6 bases). The CDR3 has 17 residues. The germline V gene has CDR1 MNHEY and CDR2 SMNVEV (reference sequence). Trimming took off 5 bases at V and 4 bases at J, with 23 bases between the two ends. CDR3 sequence (DNA): TGTGCCAGCAGTCCTCCCCCCTCCTGGGCTAGCGTAGAGACCCAGTACTTC. Translating it yields CASSPPPSWASVETQYF.

This clonotype was recorded a few times. J is TRBJ2-7 and V is TRBV4-1; 12 nucleotides match TRBD1. The germline V gene has CDR1 MGHRA and CDR2 YSYEKL. V was clipped by 1 base and J by 4 bases; unmatched bases: 11. This CDR3 has 18 residues. The CDR3 DNA reads TGCGCCAGCAGCCAAGCCGTGGCGGGACAGGGGGCAAGTTACGAGCAGTACTTC. As protein: CASSQAVAGQGASYEQYF.

This rearrangement joins TRBV20-1 to TRBJ2-2; D remains unclear. CDR1 DFQATT and CDR2 SNEGSKA come from the germline V gene (reference sequence). The germline V and J ends were trimmed by 6 bases and 1 base, with 9 bases remaining between them. This CDR3 has 13 amino acids. CDR3 residues: CSALVQNTGELFF. CDR3 DNA sequence: TGCAGTGCCCTAGTTCAGAACACCGGGGAGCTGTTTTTT.

The chain carries TRBV5-5 and TRBJ2-7; D tentatively fits TRBD1 or TRBD2 (6 bases each). Germline V CDR1 and CDR2: SGHKS, YYEKEE (reference sequence). Trimming shortened V by 2 bases and J by 4 bases, and 25 bases separated the two germline ends. This CDR3 has 18 amino acids. The CDR3 reads CASSFRLAANLGGYEQYF. Written as DNA, the CDR3 is TGTGCCAGCAGCTTCCGCCTGGCCGCAAATTTAGGGGGGTACGAGCAGTACTTC.

This chain joins TRBV28 and TRBJ2-7, with no clear D. Germline loops: CDR1 MDHEN, CDR2 SYDVKM. Trimming cost V 3 bases and J 2 bases, with 5 bases left between them. This CDR3 is 12 amino acids long. CDR3 DNA: TGTGCCAGCAGTTTTGTAGCCTACGAGCAGTACTTC. This translates into CASSFVAYEQYF.

The CDR3 coding sequence is TGTGCCAGCAGCCAAGGCGGGACAGGGAACGATGAGCAGTTCTTC. It codes for CASSQGGTGNDEQFF. The chain has TRBV3-1 and TRBJ2-1, with TRBD1 matching 9 bases. Losses at the gene ends were 1 base for V and 8 bases for J; bases not matched to a gene: 6. The CDR3 has 15 residues. The V gene's germline CDR1 is LGHDT and CDR2 YNNKEL (reference sequence).

The J gene is TRBJ1-5, the V gene TRBV13, with D perhaps TRBD1 (6 bases). The CDR3 covers 13 residues. Between the trimmed V and J ends, which lost 3 bases and 9 bases, there was a span of 12 bases. From germline, CDR1 is PRHDT and CDR2 FYEKMQ (reference sequence). CDR3 residues: CASSLAGAGPQHF. The CDR3 region has the DNA TGTGCCAGCAGCTTGGCGGGGGCGGGGCCCCAGCATTTT.

V and J are TRBV28 and TRBJ1-3; TRBD1 aligns across 10 bases. Germline V lookup: CDR1 MDHEN, CDR2 SYDVKM. This CDR3 comprises 17 residues. V trimming: 7 bases; J trimming: 5 bases; junction bases outside the gene matches: 14. The DNA for the CDR3 is TGTGCCAGCACAAAACCCCTCCGGACAGGGGGAAGAAACACCATATATTTT. Its translation: CASTKPLRTGGRNTIYF.

This clonotype has only a few counts. This chain links TRBV11-1 with TRBJ2-2, with D hard to call. The germline CDR1 and CDR2 sequences are SGHAT and FQDESV (reference sequence). The CDR3 covers 13 residues. The V gene lost 2 bases and the J gene lost 6 bases, with 7 bases spanning the gap. CDR3 loop: CASSLSAAGELFF. The CDR3 DNA is TGTGCCAGCAGCTTAAGTGCAGCCGGGGAGCTGTTTTTT.

The rearrangement links TRBV4-1 to TRBJ2-7; D not resolved. The CDR3 consists of 13 residues. Germline V gene sequence: CDR1 MGHRA, CDR2 YSYEKL. Deletions cut 4 bases from V and 5 bases from J, with 12 bases between. CDR3 loop: CASSLTFIDEQYF. The CDR3, as DNA: TGCGCCAGCAGCCTAACCTTTATAGACGAGCAGTACTTC.

The chain employs TRBV4-1 and TRBJ2-1; D is perhaps TRBD1 (5 bases). The CDR3 totals 15 residues. From germline, CDR1 is MGHRA and CDR2 YSYEKL. V lost 0 bases to trimming and J lost 13 bases, with 19 bases between them. CDR3 sequence (DNA): TGCGCCAGCAGCCAAGATAAGGGGCAGGTGACGGCCCAGTTCTTC. It is translated as CASSQDKGQVTAQFF.

This clonotype was picked up a small number of times. The V and J genes are TRBV7-2 and TRBJ2-1; 10 nucleotides agree with TRBD2. Germline CDR1 reads SGHTA; CDR2 reads FQGNSA. The CDR3 is made up of 16 amino acids. The V segment lost 2 bases and the J segment 2 bases; nucleotides outside the gene matches: 3. The CDR3: CASSLTTSGPYNEQFF. The CDR3 bases are TGTGCCAGCAGCTTAACGACTAGCGGGCCCTACAATGAGCAGTTCTTC.

The chain recombines TRBV7-3 with TRBJ1-2, with TRBD1 identical over 12 bases. CDR1 SGHTA and CDR2 FQGTGA come from the germline V gene. Trimming removed 5 bases from V and 4 bases from J; junction bases left unmatched: 8. The CDR3 covers 16 residues. The CDR3 region is CASSPGPGQGAYGYTF. The CDR3 nucleotides read TGTGCCAGCAGCCCCGGACCGGGACAGGGGGCCTATGGCTACACCTTC.

The rearrangement joins TRBV12-3 or TRBV12-4 to TRBJ1-5; D ambiguous. This CDR3 spans 15 amino acids. The germline V and J ends were trimmed by 6 bases and 6 bases, with 18 bases remaining between them. CDR3 residues: CASSQMFPGLQPQHF. CDR3 nucleotides: TGTGCCAGCAGCCAAATGTTCCCTGGGCTTCAGCCCCAGCATTTT.

This clonotype was seen a handful of times. The V call is TRBV12-3 or TRBV12-4, the J call TRBJ2-1, with TRBD2 as a possible D gene (5 bases). The CDR3 has 16 amino acids. V was trimmed by 5 bases and J by 7 bases, leaving 21 bases between them. CDR3 sequence (DNA): TGTGCCAGCAGTCCCTCGACTAACGTACTTAAGAATGAGCAGTTCTTC. Its protein product is CASSPSTNVLKNEQFF.

This clonotype was seen a few times. This chain connects TRBV6-5 to TRBJ2-2, with TRBD1 as a possible D gene (5 bases). V was trimmed by 6 bases and J by 7 bases, leaving 9 bases between them. This CDR3 contains 12 residues. Germline values: CDR1 MNHEY, CDR2 SVGAGI. The CDR3 nucleotides are TGTGCCAGCAGCCCCGACAGCGGGGAGCTGTTTTTT. Translation: CASSPDSGELFF.

This clonotype was counted between two and nine times. The rearrangement joins TRBV6-4 to TRBJ2-1; 10 nucleotides line up with TRBD1. V dropped 1 base and J dropped 9; count of bases not matched to a gene: 3. Germline V gene lookup returns CDR1 MRHNA and CDR2 SNTAGT. The CDR3 contains 14 residues. In DNA, the CDR3 is TGTGCCAGCAGTGACTGGGACAGGGGACCTGAGCAGTTCTTC. Protein product: CASSDWDRGPEQFF.

This chain joins TRBV27 and TRBJ2-6; D remains ambiguous. The length of the CDR3 is 12 residues. V lost 9 bases to trimming and J lost 2 bases, with 5 bases between them. In germline, CDR1 is MNHEY, CDR2 SMNVEV (reference sequence). The CDR3 DNA is TGTGCCAGTGGACCTGGGGCCAACGTCCTGACTTTC. This sequence encodes CASGPGANVLTF.

This clonotype was seen more than once but under ten times. The chain uses TRBV6-2 or TRBV6-3 and TRBJ2-7, with 12 bases that match TRBD2. The CDR3 has 17 amino acids. The J segment lost 5 bases and the V segment lost 2 bases, leaving 10 bases of the junction unmatched. Germline CDR1 reads MNHEY; CDR2 reads SVGEGT. DNA for the CDR3: TGTGCCAGCAGTTACAATGCGACTAGCGGGAGCCGCGACGAGCAGTACTTC. Residues: CASSYNATSGSRDEQYF.

The chain combines TRBV25-1 with TRBJ1-1; D may be TRBD1 (5 bases). The V end lost 8 bases, the J end lost 7 bases, and 14 bases lay between the germline ends. Germline lookup yields CDR1 MGHDK and CDR2 SYGVNS. The CDR3 runs 12 residues. CDR3 region: CASGHETGEAFF. As DNA, the CDR3 is TGTGCCAGCGGACATGAGACGGGTGAAGCTTTCTTT.

This chain connects TRBV12-3 or TRBV12-4 to TRBJ2-5; 7 bases are shared with TRBD1. J gave up 3 bases and V 8 bases, and 12 bases lay outside the gene matches. CDR3 length: 15 amino acids. CDR3: CASQGTAHGKETQYF. Here the CDR3 DNA reads TGTGCCAGCCAGGGGACAGCCCACGGAAAAGAGACCCAGTACTTC.

The chain has TRBV29-1 and TRBJ2-1; D call uncertain. Germline CDR1 and CDR2: SQVTM and ANQGSEA. Trimming removed 8 bases from V and 0 bases from J, with 14 bases in between. The CDR3 has 14 amino acids. The CDR3 sequence: CSIVDIDSYNEQFF. For the CDR3, the DNA is TGCAGCATTGTAGACATTGACTCCTACAATGAGCAGTTCTTC.

There are a few counts of this clonotype. The rearrangement links TRBV28 to TRBJ2-1; TRBD1 agrees at 8 bases. Unmatched junction bases numbered 5, after V lost 5 bases and J lost 8 bases. The CDR3 has 13 amino acids. Germline assignment: CDR1 MDHEN and CDR2 SYDVKM. CDR3: CASSPGQGDEQFF. The CDR3 DNA reads as TGTGCCAGCAGTCCCGGACAGGGCGATGAGCAGTTCTTC.

The chain recombines TRBV12-3 or TRBV12-4 with TRBJ2-7; 11 bases fit TRBD2. Trimming removed 4 bases from V and 0 bases from J; junction bases left unmatched: 11. This CDR3 region has 18 residues. CDR3 nucleotide sequence: TGTGCCAGCAGTTCCTCGGGACTAGCGGAGGGTAGCTCCTACGAGCAGTACTTC. This translates into CASSSSGLAEGSSYEQYF.